These 31 T cell receptor beta chains came from one sample sequenced in a study of shared clonotypes between healthy human individuals (TCRdb year 2020). Libraries were built with the immunoSEQ multiplex PCR assay. TCRdb mirrors the immuneACCESS table, restricted to in-frame sequences. Some clones are absent from its copies; in checked studies, under half trace to an unresolved V gene, and the reason for the others is unknown. This sample holds about 590,000 clones; around 95% were observed only once. The ten largest clones add up to 0.11% of the sample. CD8 naive samples were CD45RO-negative cells positively selected for CCR7, giving a CD45RA+CCR7+ population that excluded TemRA cells. The sample consisted of naive CD8+ T cells sorted from blood. Sample cell subset or site, as interpreted from the label and publication: CD45RA+CCR7+. The receptors shown here come from a woman under 40 in good health.

The chain couples TRBV2 to TRBJ2-7; D call uncertain. Germline-derived CDR1 and CDR2 are SNHLY and FYNNEI. This CDR3 contains 13 residues. V was shortened by 7 bases and J by 0 bases, with 10 bases between the two germline ends. CDR3 region: CASTLKSSYEQYF. DNA for the CDR3: TGTGCCAGCACACTCAAAAGCTCCTACGAGCAGTACTTC.

The chain combines TRBV29-1 with TRBJ2-3; 7 nucleotides match TRBD2. Germline CDR1 is SQVTM and CDR2 is ANQGSEA. With V trimmed by 7 bases and J by 3 bases, 10 bases remained unmatched. CDR3 length: 14 amino acids. The CDR3: CSARPTSETDTQYF. CDR3 DNA: TGCAGCGCCCGTCCCACTAGCGAAACAGATACGCAGTATTTT.

The chain couples TRBV2 to TRBJ2-1, with TRBD2 matching over 12 bases. The length of the CDR3 is 17 residues. Germline-derived CDR1 and CDR2 are SNHLY and FYNNEI. V lost 6 bases, J lost 3 bases, and 9 bases stayed unmatched. CDR3 bases: TGTGCCAGCAGCCGTGGGCTAGCGGGAGGGTTCTACAATGAGCAGTTCTTC. Its protein product is CASSRGLAGGFYNEQFF.

The chain couples TRBV28 to TRBJ2-1; D perhaps matches TRBD2 (6 bases). CDR3 length equals 14 residues. Trimming shortened V by 1 base and J by 9 bases, and 13 bases separated the two germline ends. Per the germline V gene, CDR1 is MDHEN and CDR2 is SYDVKM. CDR3 amino acids: CASSLLGTHGEQFF. In DNA form, the CDR3 reads TGTGCCAGCAGTTTATTAGGGACTCACGGTGAGCAGTTCTTC.

J is TRBJ2-1 and V is TRBV6-5, with 10 bases that match TRBD2. J was trimmed by 2 bases and V by 7 bases; bases with no gene match: 2. Germline loops: CDR1 MNHEY, CDR2 SVGAGI. The CDR3 covers 14 residues. The CDR3 spells CASKLAGAYNEQFF. CDR3 in DNA: TGTGCCAGCAAGCTAGCGGGAGCCTACAATGAGCAGTTCTTC.

The V call is TRBV9, the J call TRBJ2-4, with D perhaps TRBD1 (6 bases). The CDR3 has 13 amino acids. Germline V gives CDR1 SGDLS, CDR2 YYNGEE. The germline V and J ends were trimmed by 3 bases and 11 bases, with 15 bases remaining between them. CDR3 residues: CASSGNLQGFQYF. CDR3 nucleotides: TGTGCCAGCAGCGGAAATCTACAGGGATTTCAGTACTTC.

DNA for the CDR3: TGTGCCAGCAGTTTTACAGGGGGCGGCTACGAGCAGTACTTC. It specifies CASSFTGGGYEQYF. V usage is TRBV28 and J usage is TRBJ2-7, with 9 bases lining up with TRBD1. The CDR3 runs to 14 residues. Germline CDR1 reads MDHEN; CDR2 reads SYDVKM. J was trimmed by 3 bases and V by 3 bases; bases with no gene match: 3.

This clone occurred once. The chain has TRBV30 and TRBJ2-7, with 7 bases that match TRBD1. Trimming at V came to 0 bases and at J to 2 bases, leaving 10 bases not matched to a gene. The germline V gene has CDR1 GTSNPN and CDR2 SVGIG (reference sequence). This CDR3 spans 16 amino acids. The chain's CDR3 is CAWSVYFEDRPYEQYF. In DNA, the CDR3 is TGTGCCTGGAGTGTATATTTTGAGGACAGGCCCTACGAGCAGTACTTC.

The chain recombines TRBV5-4 with TRBJ2-7, with TRBD1 as a possible D gene (5 bases). Trimming shortened V by 4 bases and J by 2 bases, and 16 bases separated the two germline ends. CDR1 SGHNT and CDR2 YYREEE come from the germline V gene (reference sequence). The CDR3 length is 15 residues. In nucleotides, the CDR3 is TGTGCCAGCAGCGCAGGGCGGACGGCGACCTACGAGCAGTACTTC. Protein sequence: CASSAGRTATYEQYF.

The chain joins TRBV28 to TRBJ2-7; possible D gene TRBD2, 6 bases. The CDR3 loop spans 14 amino acids. V lost 6 bases and J 6 bases, leaving 18 bases between the germline ends. Germline V CDR1 and CDR2: MDHEN, SYDVKM. The CDR3 is CASSPGLMGLEQYF. DNA of the CDR3: TGTGCCAGCAGCCCGGGCCTAATGGGACTCGAGCAGTACTTC.

This clone was seen more than once but under ten times. This chain links TRBV30 with TRBJ1-1; no clear D gene. Germline-derived CDR1 and CDR2 are GTSNPN and SVGIG (reference sequence). CDR3 length: 13 amino acids. Trimming took 3 bases from V and 3 from J, leaving 11 bases between them. The CDR3 DNA follows: TGTGCCTGGAGCCTTGCGGGGTACACTGAAGCTTTCTTT. Amino acids: CAWSLAGYTEAFF.

This clone was counted once. The CDR3 region has the DNA TGTGCCAGCAGTTTAGGCGGAGAAGGCTACACCTTC. Translation: CASSLGGEGYTF. This chain connects TRBV27 to TRBJ1-2, with D hard to call. Deletions cut 2 bases from V and 8 bases from J, with 9 bases between. Germline V CDR1 and CDR2: MNHEY, SMNVEV (reference sequence). The CDR3 runs 12 residues.

J is TRBJ2-1 and V is TRBV30; 8 bases map to TRBD1. V was clipped by 5 bases and J by 6 bases; unmatched bases: 3. The CDR3 runs to 12 residues. From germline, CDR1 is GTSNPN and CDR2 SVGIG (reference sequence). The CDR3 is CAWGTGGNEQFF. DNA of the CDR3: TGTGCCTGGGGCACAGGGGGCAATGAGCAGTTCTTC.

The rearrangement links TRBV28 to TRBJ1-2; D gene ambiguous. The V end was cut by 4 bases, the J end by 3 bases, with 12 bases between. CDR1 and CDR2 (germline): MDHEN, SYDVKM. The CDR3 loop spans 14 amino acids. The CDR3 coding sequence is TGTGCCAGCAGTTCATTGTTGACTGACTATGGCTACACCTTC. Its protein product is CASSSLLTDYGYTF.

This clone has just one count. The chain has TRBV5-1 and TRBJ2-7, with no clear D. The V end was cut by 2 bases, the J end by 3 bases, with 15 bases between. CDR3 size: 15 residues. Germline-derived CDR1 and CDR2 are SGHRS and YFSETQ. CDR3 bases: TGCGCCAGCAGCTTCCAACCCGGAGCGAACTACGAGCAGTACTTC. Translated, it gives CASSFQPGANYEQYF.

CDR3 DNA sequence: TGTGCCAGCAGCTTGGGGCAGGGGGCGTATGGCTACACCTTC. Amino acid sequence: CASSLGQGAYGYTF. This chain links TRBV5-6 with TRBJ1-2, with 8 bases lining up with TRBD1. CDR3 length: 14 residues. The germline V gene encodes CDR1 SGHDT and CDR2 YYEEEE. V gave up 0 bases and J gave up 5 bases; unmatched junction bases: 3.

This clone was seen just once. V gene TRBV11-1 combines with J gene TRBJ2-5; TRBD2 aligns across 8 bases. CDR3 length equals 19 residues. V shed 5 bases, J shed 5 bases, and the junction held 22 bases outside the gene matches. CDR1 is SGHAT and CDR2 is FQDESV in the germline V gene (reference sequence). CDR3 residues: CASSPRSSHFREGRETQYF. Written as DNA, the CDR3 is TGTGCCAGCAGCCCGCGCTCCAGCCATTTCCGGGAGGGCCGGGAGACCCAGTACTTC.

The genes are TRBV4-1 and TRBJ2-2; D remains ambiguous. Looked up from germline, CDR1 is MGHRA and CDR2 is YSYEKL. V gave up 6 bases and J gave up 5 bases, with 10 bases separating them. The CDR3 runs 13 residues. The CDR3 nucleotides read TGCGCCAGCAGTCCAACGCGGACCGGGGAGCTGTTTTTT. Its protein product is CASSPTRTGELFF.

V is TRBV29-1 and J is TRBJ1-1; no definite D call. Germline values: CDR1 SQVTM, CDR2 ANQGSEA. This CDR3 is 11 amino acids long. Deletions cut 3 bases from V and 2 bases from J, with 4 bases between. The CDR3 sequence is CSVEVNTEAFF. Written as DNA, the CDR3 is TGCAGCGTTGAGGTTAACACTGAAGCTTTCTTT.

The chain carries TRBV5-4 and TRBJ1-1; TRBD1 matches at 9 bases. Trimming at V came to 4 bases and at J to 1 base, leaving 5 bases not matched to a gene. CDR3 length: 15 amino acids. Germline-derived CDR1 and CDR2 are SGHNT and YYREEE (reference sequence). The CDR3 DNA is TGTGCCAGCAGCCGGAGGACAGGGGAGAACACTGAAGCTTTCTTT. Translation: CASSRRTGENTEAFF.

The J gene is TRBJ2-5, the V gene TRBV5-1; TRBD1 matches at 10 bases. The V gene's germline CDR1 is SGHRS and CDR2 YFSETQ. The CDR3 is 18 amino acids. J was trimmed by 2 bases and V by 3 bases; bases with no gene match: 13. The CDR3 DNA is TGCGCCAGCAGCTGGCCGCGGGTGGGACAGGGGAGGCAAGAGACCCAGTACTTC. Protein product: CASSWPRVGQGRQETQYF.

The chain joins TRBV25-1 to TRBJ2-3, with no clear D. The germline V and J ends were trimmed by 4 bases and 0 bases, with 11 bases remaining between them. The length of the CDR3 is 15 residues. Germline loops: CDR1 MGHDK, CDR2 SYGVNS. CDR3: CASSVRISSTDTQYF. As DNA, the CDR3 is TGTGCCAGCAGTGTTCGTATCTCTAGCACAGATACGCAGTATTTT.

The chain has TRBV7-9 and TRBJ2-7; 9 positions match TRBD2. The CDR3 extends over 14 amino acids. With 8 bases clipped from V and 2 bases from J, the junction kept 7 bases outside the gene matches. Germline loops: CDR1 SEHNR, CDR2 FQNEAQ (reference sequence). The DNA of the CDR3 is TGTGCCAGCGGACCGACTAGCGGCCCCTACGAGCAGTACTTC. It translates to CASGPTSGPYEQYF.

This chain connects TRBV11-2 to TRBJ1-4; the D is unclear. Trimming pared 5 bases from V and 8 bases from J, leaving 15 bases between. The CDR3 loop spans 14 amino acids. CDR1 SGHAT and CDR2 FQNNGV come from the germline V gene. The CDR3, as DNA: TGTGCCAGCAGCGCCACCGGTGGAGCGGAAAAACTGTTTTTT. It codes for CASSATGGAEKLFF.

The V call is TRBV6-1, the J call TRBJ2-1; tentatively, D is TRBD2 (6 bases). Per the germline V gene, CDR1 is MNHNS and CDR2 is SASEGT. Trimming removed 6 bases at V and 1 base at J, with 13 bases between. This CDR3 spans 15 amino acids. The CDR3 protein is CASRVIAASYNEQFF. CDR3 bases: TGTGCCAGCAGAGTGATAGCGGCTTCCTACAATGAGCAGTTCTTC.

The chain uses TRBV7-9 and TRBJ2-7; D is undetermined. V lost 5 bases and J 0 bases, leaving 14 bases between the germline ends. Germline CDR1 reads SEHNR; CDR2 reads FQNEAQ (reference sequence). The CDR3 is made up of 15 amino acids. The CDR3 bases are TGTGCCAGCAGCCCGACCCTACTGAGCTCCTACGAGCAGTACTTC. This gives the protein CASSPTLLSSYEQYF.

V and J are TRBV10-2 and TRBJ2-2; D call uncertain. The CDR3 extends over 14 amino acids. The germline V gene encodes CDR1 WSHSY and CDR2 SAAADI. Trimming removed 3 bases from V and 3 bases from J, with 8 bases in between. The CDR3 protein is CASSDRPYTGELFF. The CDR3 bases are TGCGCCAGCAGTGACCGACCCTACACCGGGGAGCTGTTTTTT.

The CDR3 sequence is CATSTRQGEGTDTQYF. In nucleotides, the CDR3 is TGTGCCACCAGCACCCGACAGGGAGAAGGCACAGATACGCAGTATTTT. The chain carries TRBV15 and TRBJ2-3; 7 bases fit TRBD1. The CDR3 is made up of 16 amino acids. V trimming: 4 bases; J trimming: 1 base; junction bases outside the gene matches: 8. CDR1 LNHNV and CDR2 YYDKDF come from the germline V gene (reference sequence).

This chain joins TRBV5-1 and TRBJ1-5, with D unresolved. The CDR3 is 15 amino acids. Trimming cost V 3 bases and J 2 bases, with 12 bases left between them. The germline V gene encodes CDR1 SGHRS and CDR2 YFSETQ. The CDR3 DNA is TGCGCCAGCAGCTGGTTCCCGGATGGCAATCAGCCCCAGCATTTT. Protein product: CASSWFPDGNQPQHF. The entire variable domain, with the rest obtained from reference TRBV5-1 and TRBJ1-5, is as follows: KAGVTQTPRYLIKTRGQQVTLSCSPISGHRSVSWYQQTPGQGLQFLFEYFSETQRNKGNFPGRFSGRQFSNSRSEMNVSTLELGDSALYLCASSWFPDGNQPQHFGDGTRLSIL.

The chain carries TRBV15 and TRBJ2-7, with D perhaps TRBD1 (6 bases). The germline V and J ends were trimmed by 4 bases and 6 bases, with 13 bases remaining between them. The CDR3 runs 13 residues. Germline CDR1 is LNHNV and CDR2 is YYDKDF (reference sequence). CDR3 in DNA: TGTGCCACCAGCATCCGGGACAAAGGCGAGCAGTACTTC. It encodes CATSIRDKGEQYF.

V usage is TRBV27 and J usage is TRBJ1-5; D possibly corresponds to TRBD1 (6 bases). The ends were cut back, 5 bases at V and 3 bases at J, with 11 bases in the middle. Germline loops: CDR1 MNHEY, CDR2 SMNVEV (reference sequence). CDR3 length: 14 amino acids. CDR3 loop: CASSLGQDNQPQHF. CDR3 bases: TGTGCCAGCAGTCTGGGACAAGACAATCAGCCCCAGCATTTT.